Listed below are T cell receptor beta chains from one sample, sequenced in a study of T-cell reconstitution after alpha-beta-depleted transplantation in children. TCRdb re-analysed the PCR reads in MiXCR, keeping a single row per CDR3 protein. The sample has some 200,000 distinct CDR3 sequences, 7.5% to 10% seen once. Sample: PBMCs from the stem cell graft donor, taken from the stem cell graft. The receptor set was obtained from a human donor who donated a stem cell graft to a child with SCID. Both conserved end residues are part of each CDR3. A D gene is named only where the DNA matches it firmly. Clone size is not always given. Where it is, it says once, few, many or a class for expanded clones.

j_call v_call clone_size d_call cdr3_nt cdr3_aa
TRBJ2-3 TRBV20-1 many TRBD2 TGCAGTGCTACCCTCTTAGCGGGCGGACGTTATACGCAGTATTTT CSATLLAGGRYTQYF
TRBJ2-3 TRBV5-1 NA NA TGCGCCAGCAGCTTTGGGGACACAGATACGCAGTATTTT CASSFGDTDTQYF
TRBJ2-2 TRBV5-1 many TRBD1 TGCGCCAGCACCTACGGACAGGGGAACACCGGGGAGCTGTTTTTT CASTYGQGNTGELFF
TRBJ2-7 TRBV3-1 many NA TGTGCCAGCAGCCAAGGAGGGTTAGGTAGGGAGCAGTACTTC CASSQGGLGREQYF
TRBJ2-1 TRBV12-3/TRBV12-4 NA NA TGTGCCAGCAGTCCCCGGGCCCGAACCGATATGTTCTTC CASSPRARTDMFF
TRBJ2-5 TRBV12-3/TRBV12-4 many NA TGTGCCAGCAGTTCGCAGCGCCTAGAGACCCAGTACTTC CASSSQRLETQYF
TRBJ2-7 TRBV18 few TRBD1 TGTGCCACTCAAGGGGACAGGACCACCTACGAGCAGTACTTC CATQGDRTTYEQYF
TRBJ1-2 TRBV9 many NA TGTGCCAGCAGCGTACAGGCAGGGGAAAGAGGTGGCTACACCTTC CASSVQAGERGGYTF
TRBJ1-2 TRBV12-3/TRBV12-4 many NA TGTGCCAGCAGCTCGACAAAACTCAGGGGAGTGTATGGCTACACCTTC CASSSTKLRGVYGYTF
TRBJ1-6 TRBV18 few TRBD1 TGTGCCAGCTCCCCGGACAGGGGTTATTCACCCCTCCACTTT CASSPDRGYSPLHF
TRBJ2-7 TRBV20-1 many TRBD1 TGCAGCGCAAACCCCCGGACAGGGGGCTTCGAGCAGTACTTC CSANPRTGGFEQYF
TRBJ2-1 TRBV20-1 many TRBD1 TGCAGTGCTAGTTTCCCCCGGGGACAGGGGACCTACAATGAGCAGTTCTTC CSASFPRGQGTYNEQFF
TRBJ2-1 TRBV6-5 many TRBD1 TGTGCCAGCCGTAGGTCCGGGACAGCAGGTGAGCAGTTCTTC CASRRSGTAGEQFF
TRBJ2-1 TRBV9 NA NA TGTGCCAGCAGCGTAGCGGGGGACACCTACAATGAGCAGTTCTTC CASSVAGDTYNEQFF
TRBJ2-7 TRBV5-4 once NA TGTGCCAGCAGCTTCCAGACAGGATGGGGCTTC CASSFQTGWGF
TRBJ2-2 TRBV3-1 many TRBD2 TGTGCCAGCAGCCAAATCCTAGCGGGGGCGCGCGAGCTGTTTTTT CASSQILAGARELFF
TRBJ2-5 TRBV10-1 many TRBD2 TGCGCCAGCAGTGGCCTTGATAGCGGGGGACAAGAGACCCAGTACTTC CASSGLDSGGQETQYF
TRBJ2-7 TRBV2 many TRBD1 TGTGCCAGCAGTGAGAGGGGGCCCTTATACGAGCAGTACTTC CASSERGPLYEQYF
TRBJ1-3 TRBV4-3 many TRBD1 TGCGCCAGCAGCCCACAGGGGAGAGGAAACACCATATATTTT CASSPQGRGNTIYF
TRBJ1-1 TRBV4-2 many NA TGTGCCAGCAGCCAAGATCAGTCAGGGCTGAACACTGAAGCTTTCTTT CASSQDQSGLNTEAFF
TRBJ1-4 TRBV5-1 many NA TGCGCCAGCAGCTTGGGGACGTGGCAGGGCCAGGCAACTAATGAAAAACTGTTTTTT CASSLGTWQGQATNEKLFF
TRBJ2-7 TRBV6-1 many TRBD1 TGTGCCAGCACCCCGGGACAGGGGATTAGGGGGCAGTACTTC CASTPGQGIRGQYF
TRBJ2-1 TRBV7-9 many TRBD2 TGTGCCAGCAGTGCGGGGGGGCCTGACAATGAGCAGTTCTTC CASSAGGPDNEQFF
TRBJ2-7 TRBV5-1 many NA TGCGCCAGCAGGGGGACCTACTCCTACGAGCAGTACTTC CASRGTYSYEQYF
TRBJ2-2 TRBV7-2 many NA TGTGCCAGCAGCTTATTTCTTCACGCCACGAACACCGGGGAGCTGTTTTTT CASSLFLHATNTGELFF
TRBJ2-7 TRBV19 NA NA TGTGCCAGTAGTATGGCCTGGGGGGCCTACGAGCAGTACTTC CASSMAWGAYEQYF
TRBJ2-3 TRBV20-1 many TRBD2 TGCAGTAATACGGGGGGGCTGGGGACAGATACGCAGTATTTT CSNTGGLGTDTQYF
TRBJ2-1 TRBV28 NA NA TGTGCCAGCACCCAGACGGGCGCGTACAATGAGCAGTTCTTC CASTQTGAYNEQFF
TRBJ1-2 TRBV7-8 NA NA TGTGCCAGCAGCTTAGCAGGGCCCCCTAACTATGGCTACACCTTC CASSLAGPPNYGYTF
TRBJ2-3 TRBV24-1 many TRBD1 TGTGCCACCAGTGATTGGGGACAGAGGAAAAGCACAGATACGCAGTATTTT CATSDWGQRKSTDTQYF
TRBJ2-1 TRBV9 many NA TGTGCCAGCAGCTCAACGTCGGTCTCCTACAATGAGCAGTTCTTC CASSSTSVSYNEQFF
TRBJ2-6 TRBV4-2 many NA TGTGCCAGCAGCCAAGATGGCCCTCAATCTGGGGCCAACGTCCTGACTTTC CASSQDGPQSGANVLTF
TRBJ2-1 TRBV4-1 many TRBD2 TGCGCCAGCAGCCGTCAACTAGCGGGGTACGGCAATGAGCAGTTCTTC CASSRQLAGYGNEQFF
TRBJ1-1 TRBV7-2 many NA TGTGCCAGCCCGGCGGGGGGGCGCACTGAAGCTTTCTTT CASPAGGRTEAFF
TRBJ2-2 TRBV28 many TRBD1 TGTGCCAGCAGTTACCACAGGGGAGTCACCGGGGAGCTGTTTTTT CASSYHRGVTGELFF
TRBJ1-1 TRBV12-3/TRBV12-4 many TRBD1 TGTGCCAGCAGTTTCCGACAGGGCAACCCTGAAGCTTTCTTT CASSFRQGNPEAFF
TRBJ2-5 TRBV20-1 many TRBD1 TGCAGTGCTAGCTCAGGGGGCGCCGTGGAGACCCAGTACTTC CSASSGGAVETQYF
TRBJ2-3 TRBV20-1 many TRBD1 TGCAGTGCTGGGGGACAGGGGTTCGTTAATACGCAGTATTTT CSAGGQGFVNTQYF
TRBJ2-3 TRBV5-1 many TRBD2 TGCGCCAGCAGCTTGGGGACTAGCGGGGGCGGTTTCCTAGCCACAGATACGCAGTATTTT CASSLGTSGGGFLATDTQYF
TRBJ2-7 TRBV20-1 NA NA TGCAGTGCTAGGGGTGCTATGGTGGCAGCATACGAGCAGTACTTC CSARGAMVAAYEQYF
TRBJ1-6 TRBV20-1 many NA TGCAGTGCTATTGACACTTATAATTCACCCCTCCACTTT CSAIDTYNSPLHF
TRBJ1-2 TRBV18 many TRBD1 TGTGCCAGCTCACCACTGTCAGGGGGTGGCTACACCTTC CASSPLSGGGYTF
TRBJ1-1 TRBV11-2 many NA TGTGCCAGCAGCCTACGGGCCATCACTGAAGCTTTCTTT CASSLRAITEAFF
TRBJ1-2 TRBV24-1 many NA TGTGCCACCAGTGAGGCCCCGGGGCCCCCCTATGGCTACACCTTC CATSEAPGPPYGYTF
TRBJ1-1 TRBV5-1 many TRBD1 TGCGCCAGCAGCACCCGGGACAGGGCGAACACTGAAGCTTTCTTT CASSTRDRANTEAFF